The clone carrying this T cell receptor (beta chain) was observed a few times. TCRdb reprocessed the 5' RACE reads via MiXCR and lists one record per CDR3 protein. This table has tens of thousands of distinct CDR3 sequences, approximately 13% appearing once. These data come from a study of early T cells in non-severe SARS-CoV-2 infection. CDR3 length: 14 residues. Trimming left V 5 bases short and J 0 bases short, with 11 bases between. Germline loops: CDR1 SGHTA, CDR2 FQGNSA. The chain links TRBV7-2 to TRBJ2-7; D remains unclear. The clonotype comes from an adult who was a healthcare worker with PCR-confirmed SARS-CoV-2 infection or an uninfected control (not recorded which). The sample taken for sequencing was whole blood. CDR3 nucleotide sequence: TGTGCCAGCAGCGAGGCATGGAGCTCCTACGAGCAGTACTTC. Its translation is CASSEAWSSYEQYF. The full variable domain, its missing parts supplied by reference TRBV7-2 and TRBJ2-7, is GAGVSQSPSNKVTEKGKDVELRCDPISGHTALYWYRQSLGQGLEFLIYFQGNSAPDKSGLPSDRFSAERTGGSVSTLTIQRTQQEDSAVYLCASSEAWSSYEQYFGPGTRLTVT.